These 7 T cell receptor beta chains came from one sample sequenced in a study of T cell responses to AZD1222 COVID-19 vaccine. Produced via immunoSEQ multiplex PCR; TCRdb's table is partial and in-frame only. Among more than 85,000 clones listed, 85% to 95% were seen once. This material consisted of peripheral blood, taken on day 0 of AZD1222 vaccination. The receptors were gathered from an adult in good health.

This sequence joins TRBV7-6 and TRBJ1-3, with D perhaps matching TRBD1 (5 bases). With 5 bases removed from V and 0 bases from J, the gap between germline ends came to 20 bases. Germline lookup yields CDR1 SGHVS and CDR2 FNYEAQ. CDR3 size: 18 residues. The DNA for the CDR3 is TGTGCCAGCAGCCGGAATCCCGGGACGGAGCGCTCTGGAAACACCATATATTTT. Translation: CASSRNPGTERSGNTIYF.

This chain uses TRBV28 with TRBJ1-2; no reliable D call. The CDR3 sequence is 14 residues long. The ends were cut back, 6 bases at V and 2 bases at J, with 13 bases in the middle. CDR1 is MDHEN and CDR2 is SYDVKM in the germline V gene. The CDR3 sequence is CASSPPSGNYGYTF. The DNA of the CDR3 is TGTGCCAGCAGCCCCCCCTCTGGGAACTATGGCTACACCTTC.

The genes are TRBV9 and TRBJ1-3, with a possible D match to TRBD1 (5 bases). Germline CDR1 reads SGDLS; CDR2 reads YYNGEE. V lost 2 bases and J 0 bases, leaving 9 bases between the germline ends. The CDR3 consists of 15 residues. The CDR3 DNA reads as TGTGCCAGCAGCGTTACAGGAAACTCTGGAAACACCATATATTTT. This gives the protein CASSVTGNSGNTIYF.

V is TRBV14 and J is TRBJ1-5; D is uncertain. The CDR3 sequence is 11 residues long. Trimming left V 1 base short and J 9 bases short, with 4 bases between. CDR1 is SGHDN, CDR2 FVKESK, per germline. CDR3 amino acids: CASSQGGPQHF. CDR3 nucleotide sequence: TGTGCCAGCAGCCAAGGGGGGCCCCAGCATTTT.

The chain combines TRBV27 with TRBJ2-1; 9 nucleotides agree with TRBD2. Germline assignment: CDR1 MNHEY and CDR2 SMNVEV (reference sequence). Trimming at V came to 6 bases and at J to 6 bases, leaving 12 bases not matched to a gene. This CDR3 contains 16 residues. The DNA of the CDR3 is TGTGCCAGCAGCCTCCGTTTGGGACTAGCCGGCAATGAGCAGTTCTTC. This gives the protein CASSLRLGLAGNEQFF.

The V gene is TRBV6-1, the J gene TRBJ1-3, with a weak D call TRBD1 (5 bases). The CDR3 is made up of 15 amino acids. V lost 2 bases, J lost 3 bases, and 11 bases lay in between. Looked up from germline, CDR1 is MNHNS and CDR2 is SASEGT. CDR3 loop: CASSEIGEGGNTIYF. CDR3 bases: TGTGCCAGCAGTGAAATAGGGGAGGGTGGAAACACCATATATTTT.

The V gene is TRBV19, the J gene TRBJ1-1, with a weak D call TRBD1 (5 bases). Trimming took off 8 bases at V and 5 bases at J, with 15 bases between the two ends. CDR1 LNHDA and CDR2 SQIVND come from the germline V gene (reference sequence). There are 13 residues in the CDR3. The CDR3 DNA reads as TGTGCCAGTCGGGACGGGGCAGGAACTGAAGCTTTCTTT. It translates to CASRDGAGTEAFF.